Listed here is a single T cell receptor beta chain. Its antigen is unknown. CDR3 length: 14 residues. The germline V gene has CDR1 SGHRS and CDR2 YFSETQ. Trimming took 6 bases from V and 1 from J, leaving 11 bases between them. These data belong to a study of cytomegalovirus exposure and HLA in healthy donors. Study conclusions and caveats: In vitro testing confirmed three CMV-associated chains as specific for CMV antigens. About 87% or about 30% of the time was how often most TCR beta V segments were productive, according to an earlier analysis.

PCR was performed using 60 Vbeta and 13 Jbeta primers. The data were produced by immunoSEQ multiplex PCR, yet TCRdb's version contains in-frame clones alone and is incomplete. The sample yields a few hundred thousand clones, under 80% seen once. The sequencing input was PBMCs. The chain couples TRBV5-1 to TRBJ1-3, with D possibly being TRBD1 (6 bases). The source of this sequence is a girl aged 2 to 10 in good health and CMV-seronegative. The CDR3 nucleotides read TGCGCCAGCAAACAGGGTCAGTCTGGAAACACCATATATTTT. Translation: CASKQGQSGNTIYF.